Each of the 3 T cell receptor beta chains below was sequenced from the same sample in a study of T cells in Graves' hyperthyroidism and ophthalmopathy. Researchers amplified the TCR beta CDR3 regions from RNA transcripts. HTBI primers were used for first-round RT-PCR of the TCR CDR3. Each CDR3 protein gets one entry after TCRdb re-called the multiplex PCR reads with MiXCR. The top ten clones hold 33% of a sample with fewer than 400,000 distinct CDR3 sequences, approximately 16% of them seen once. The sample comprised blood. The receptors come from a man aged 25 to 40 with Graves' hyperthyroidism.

The CDR3 DNA is TGCGCCAGCAGCTTCTCGGACGAACTAGCCAAAAACATTCAGTACTTC. Translation: CASSFSDELAKNIQYF. The chain joins TRBV5-1 to TRBJ2-4; D remains unclear. This CDR3 is 16 amino acids long. V lost 2 bases and J 0 bases, leaving 12 bases between the germline ends. Looked up from germline, CDR1 is SGHRS and CDR2 is YFSETQ.

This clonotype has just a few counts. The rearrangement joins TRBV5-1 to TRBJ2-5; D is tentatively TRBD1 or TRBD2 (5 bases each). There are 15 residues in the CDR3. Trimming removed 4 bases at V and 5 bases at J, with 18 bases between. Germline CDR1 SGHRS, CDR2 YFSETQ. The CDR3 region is CASSPRDPYQETQYF. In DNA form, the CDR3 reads TGCGCCAGCAGCCCCCGGGACCCCTATCAGGAGACCCAGTACTTC.

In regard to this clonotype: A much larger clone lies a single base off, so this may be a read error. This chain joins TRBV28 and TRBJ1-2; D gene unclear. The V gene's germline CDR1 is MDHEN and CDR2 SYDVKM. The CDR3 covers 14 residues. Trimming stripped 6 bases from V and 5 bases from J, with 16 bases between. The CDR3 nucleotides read TGTGCCAGCAGCCTTGCGAGTCGGCAGTATGGCTACACCTTC. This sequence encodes CASSLASRQYGYTF.